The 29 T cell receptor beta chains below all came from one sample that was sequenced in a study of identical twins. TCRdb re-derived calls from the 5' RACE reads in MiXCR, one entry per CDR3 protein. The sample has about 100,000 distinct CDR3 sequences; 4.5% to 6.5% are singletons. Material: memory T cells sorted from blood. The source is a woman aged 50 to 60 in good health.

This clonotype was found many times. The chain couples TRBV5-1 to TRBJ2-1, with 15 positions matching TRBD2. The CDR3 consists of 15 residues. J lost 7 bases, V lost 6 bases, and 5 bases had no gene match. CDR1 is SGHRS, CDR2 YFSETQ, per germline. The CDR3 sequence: CASTQGLAGGNEQFF. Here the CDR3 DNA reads TGCGCCAGCACCCAGGGACTAGCGGGGGGAAATGAGCAGTTCTTC.

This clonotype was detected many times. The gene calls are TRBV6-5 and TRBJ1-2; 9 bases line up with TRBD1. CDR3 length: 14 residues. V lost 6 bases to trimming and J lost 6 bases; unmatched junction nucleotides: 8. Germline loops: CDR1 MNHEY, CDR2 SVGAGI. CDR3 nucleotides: TGTGCCAGCAGCCCCCCGACAGGGGGAAATGGCTACACCTTC. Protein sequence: CASSPPTGGNGYTF.

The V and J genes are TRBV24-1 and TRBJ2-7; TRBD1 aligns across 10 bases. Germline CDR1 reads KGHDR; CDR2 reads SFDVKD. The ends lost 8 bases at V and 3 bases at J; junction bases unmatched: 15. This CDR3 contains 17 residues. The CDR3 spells CATTGDRGLRAVYEQYV. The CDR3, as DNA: TGTGCCACCACCGGGGACAGGGGCCTGCGCGCGGTCTACGAGCAGTACGTC.

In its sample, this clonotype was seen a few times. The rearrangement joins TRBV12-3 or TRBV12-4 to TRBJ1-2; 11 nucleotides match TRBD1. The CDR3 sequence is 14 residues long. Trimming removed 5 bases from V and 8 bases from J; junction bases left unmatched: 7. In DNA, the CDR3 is TGTGCCAGCAGTCCCCGGGACAGGGGGGGCGGCTACACCTTC. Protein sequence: CASSPRDRGGGYTF.

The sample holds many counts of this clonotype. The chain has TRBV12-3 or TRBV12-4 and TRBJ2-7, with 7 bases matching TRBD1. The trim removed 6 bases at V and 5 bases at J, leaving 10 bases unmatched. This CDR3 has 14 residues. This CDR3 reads CASSSRQGIDEQYF. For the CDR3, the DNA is TGTGCCAGCAGCTCTCGACAGGGTATCGACGAGCAGTACTTC.

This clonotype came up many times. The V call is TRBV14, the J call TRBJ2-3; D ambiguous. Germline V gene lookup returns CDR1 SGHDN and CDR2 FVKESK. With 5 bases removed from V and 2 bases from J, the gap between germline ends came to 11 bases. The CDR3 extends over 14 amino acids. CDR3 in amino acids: CASSSLQNTDTQYF. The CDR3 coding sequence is TGTGCCAGCAGCTCGTTACAAAACACAGATACGCAGTATTTT. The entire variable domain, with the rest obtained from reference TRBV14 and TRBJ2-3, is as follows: EAGVTQFPSHSVIEKGQTVTLRCDPISGHDNLYWYRRVMGKEIKFLLHFVKESKQDESGMPNNRFLAERTGGTYSTLKVQPAELEDSGVYFCASSSLQNTDTQYFGPGTRLTVL.

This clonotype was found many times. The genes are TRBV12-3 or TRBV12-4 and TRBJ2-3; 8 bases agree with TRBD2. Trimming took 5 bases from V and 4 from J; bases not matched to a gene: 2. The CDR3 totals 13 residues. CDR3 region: CASSRAGADTQYF. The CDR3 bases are TGTGCCAGCAGTCGAGCGGGGGCAGATACGCAGTATTTT.

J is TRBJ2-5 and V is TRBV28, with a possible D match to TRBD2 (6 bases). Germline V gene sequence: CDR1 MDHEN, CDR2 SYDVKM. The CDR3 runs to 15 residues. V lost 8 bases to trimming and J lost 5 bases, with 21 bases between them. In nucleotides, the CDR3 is TGTGCCAGCCGGGGGTTCGGGGCGGTGGTCGAGACCCAGTACTTC. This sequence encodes CASRGFGAVVETQYF. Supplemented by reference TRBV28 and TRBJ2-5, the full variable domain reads DVKVTQSSRYLVKRTGEKVFLECVQDMDHENMFWYRQDPGLGLRLIYFSYDVKMKEKGDIPEGYSVSREKKERFSLILESASTNQTSMYLCASRGFGAVVETQYFGPGTRLLVL.

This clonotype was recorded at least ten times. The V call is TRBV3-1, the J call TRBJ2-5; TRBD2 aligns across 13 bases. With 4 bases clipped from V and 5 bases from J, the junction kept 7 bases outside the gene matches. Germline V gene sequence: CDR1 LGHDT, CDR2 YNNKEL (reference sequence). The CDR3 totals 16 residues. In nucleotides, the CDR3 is TGTGCCAGCAGCCTCCGGACTAGCGGGAGCGGTGAGACCCAGTACTTC. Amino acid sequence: CASSLRTSGSGETQYF.

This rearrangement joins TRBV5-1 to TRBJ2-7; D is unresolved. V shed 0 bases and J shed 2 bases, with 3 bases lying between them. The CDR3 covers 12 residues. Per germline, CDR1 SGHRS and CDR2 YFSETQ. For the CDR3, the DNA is TGCGCCAGCAGCTTGGGGGCCTACGAGCAGTACGTC. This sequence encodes CASSLGAYEQYV.

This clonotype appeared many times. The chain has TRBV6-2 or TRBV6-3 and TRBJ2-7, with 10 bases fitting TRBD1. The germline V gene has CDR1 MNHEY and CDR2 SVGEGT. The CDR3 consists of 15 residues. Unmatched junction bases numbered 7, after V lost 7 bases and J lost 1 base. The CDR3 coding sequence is TGTGCCAGCAAGACAGGGGGCAAGACTTCCTACGAGCAGTACTTC. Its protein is CASKTGGKTSYEQYF.

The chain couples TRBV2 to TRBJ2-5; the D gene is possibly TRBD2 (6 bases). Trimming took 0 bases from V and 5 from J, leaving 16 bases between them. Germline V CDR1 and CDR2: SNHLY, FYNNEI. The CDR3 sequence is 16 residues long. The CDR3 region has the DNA TGTGCCAGCAGTGAAGCGGATAGCGGTCTCTGGGAGACCCAGTACTTC. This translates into CASSEADSGLWETQYF.

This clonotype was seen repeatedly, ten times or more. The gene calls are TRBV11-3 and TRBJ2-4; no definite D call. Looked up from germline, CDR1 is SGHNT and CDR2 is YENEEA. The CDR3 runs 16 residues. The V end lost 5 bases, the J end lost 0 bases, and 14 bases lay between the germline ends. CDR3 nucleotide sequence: TGTGCCAGCAGCCCGCTAGGGATCCTAGCCAAAAACATTCAGTACTTC. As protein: CASSPLGILAKNIQYF.

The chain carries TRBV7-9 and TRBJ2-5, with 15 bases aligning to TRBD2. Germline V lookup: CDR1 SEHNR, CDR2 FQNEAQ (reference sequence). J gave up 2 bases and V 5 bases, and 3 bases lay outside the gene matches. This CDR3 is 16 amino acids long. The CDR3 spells CASSLGLAGGQETQYF. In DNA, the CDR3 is TGTGCCAGCAGCCTTGGACTAGCGGGAGGGCAAGAGACCCAGTACTTC.

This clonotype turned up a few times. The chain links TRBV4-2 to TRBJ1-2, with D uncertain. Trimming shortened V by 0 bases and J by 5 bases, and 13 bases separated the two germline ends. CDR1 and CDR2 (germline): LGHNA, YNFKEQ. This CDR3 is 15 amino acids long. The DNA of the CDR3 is TGTGCCAGCAGCCAAGACTTTAAGGGTGGGTATGGCTACACCTTC. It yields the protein CASSQDFKGGYGYTF.

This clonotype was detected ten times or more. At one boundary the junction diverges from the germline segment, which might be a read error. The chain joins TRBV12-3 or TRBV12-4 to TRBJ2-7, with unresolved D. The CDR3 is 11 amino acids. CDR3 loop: CASSSDHVLDF. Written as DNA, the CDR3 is TGTGCCAGCAGCTCTGACCACGTTTTAGACTTC.

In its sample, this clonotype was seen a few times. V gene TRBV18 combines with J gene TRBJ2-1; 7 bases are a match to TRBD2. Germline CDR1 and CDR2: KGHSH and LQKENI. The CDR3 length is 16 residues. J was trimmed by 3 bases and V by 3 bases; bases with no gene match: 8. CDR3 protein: CASSPRSGAFYNEQFF. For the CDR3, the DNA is TGTGCCAGCTCACCTCGGAGCGGGGCCTTCTACAATGAGCAGTTCTTC.

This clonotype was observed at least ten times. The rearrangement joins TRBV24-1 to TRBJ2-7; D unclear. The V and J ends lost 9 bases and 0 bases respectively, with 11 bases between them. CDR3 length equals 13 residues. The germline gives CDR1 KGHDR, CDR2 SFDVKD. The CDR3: CATSARASYEQYF. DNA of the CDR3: TGTGCCACCTCCGCGCGTGCCTCCTACGAGCAGTACTTC.

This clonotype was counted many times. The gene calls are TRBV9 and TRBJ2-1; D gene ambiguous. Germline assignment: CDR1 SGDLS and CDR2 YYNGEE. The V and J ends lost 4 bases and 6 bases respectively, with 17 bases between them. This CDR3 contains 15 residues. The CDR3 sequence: CASSMSLGLGNEQFF. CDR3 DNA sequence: TGTGCCAGCAGCATGTCCTTAGGGCTAGGCAATGAGCAGTTCTTC. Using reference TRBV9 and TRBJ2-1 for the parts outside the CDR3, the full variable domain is DSGVTQTPKHLITATGQRVTLRCSPRSGDLSVYWYQQSLDQGLQFLIQYYNGEERAKGNILERFSAQQFPDLHSELNLSSLELGDSALYFCASSMSLGLGNEQFFGPGTRLTVL.

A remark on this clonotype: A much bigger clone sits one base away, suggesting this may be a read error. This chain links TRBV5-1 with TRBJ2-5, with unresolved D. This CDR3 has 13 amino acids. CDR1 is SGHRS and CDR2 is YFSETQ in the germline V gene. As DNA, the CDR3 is TGCGCCAGCAGCTCGATGGTCCAAGCGACCCAGTACTTC. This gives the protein CASSSMVQATQYF.

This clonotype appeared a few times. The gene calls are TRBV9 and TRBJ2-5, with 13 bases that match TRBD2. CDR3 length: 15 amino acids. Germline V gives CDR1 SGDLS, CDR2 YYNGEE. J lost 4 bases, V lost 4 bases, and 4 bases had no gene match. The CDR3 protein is CASSPGLAGRETQYF. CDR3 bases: TGTGCCAGCAGCCCGGGACTAGCGGGAAGAGAGACCCAGTACTTC.

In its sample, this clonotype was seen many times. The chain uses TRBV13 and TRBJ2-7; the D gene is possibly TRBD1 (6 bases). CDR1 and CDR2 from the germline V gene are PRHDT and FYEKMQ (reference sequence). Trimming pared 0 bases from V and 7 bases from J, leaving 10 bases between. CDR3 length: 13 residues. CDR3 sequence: CASSLGTGSEQYV. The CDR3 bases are TGTGCCAGCAGCTTAGGCACAGGGTCAGAGCAGTACGTC.

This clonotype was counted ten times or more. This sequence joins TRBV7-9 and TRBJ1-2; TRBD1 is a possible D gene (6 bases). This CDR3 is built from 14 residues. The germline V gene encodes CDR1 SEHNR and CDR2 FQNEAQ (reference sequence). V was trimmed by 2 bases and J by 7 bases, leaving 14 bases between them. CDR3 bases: TGTGCCAGCAGCTTAAAGGGGGGGGCTGGTGGCTACACCTTC. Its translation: CASSLKGGAGGYTF.

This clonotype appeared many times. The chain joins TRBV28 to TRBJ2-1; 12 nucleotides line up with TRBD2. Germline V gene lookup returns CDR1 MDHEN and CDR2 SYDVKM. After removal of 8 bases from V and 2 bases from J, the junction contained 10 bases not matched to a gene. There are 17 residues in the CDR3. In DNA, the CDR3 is TGTGCCAGCTTCGGACTAGCGGGACTTCACCCCTACAATGAGCAGTTCTTC. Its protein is CASFGLAGLHPYNEQFF.

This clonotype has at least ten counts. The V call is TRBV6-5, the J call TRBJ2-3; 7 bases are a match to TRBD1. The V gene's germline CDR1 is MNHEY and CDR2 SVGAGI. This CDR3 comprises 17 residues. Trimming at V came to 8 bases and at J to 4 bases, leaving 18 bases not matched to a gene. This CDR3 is CASAATEGALGADTQYF. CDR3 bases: TGTGCCAGCGCGGCTACTGAGGGGGCGTTGGGCGCAGATACGCAGTATTTT.

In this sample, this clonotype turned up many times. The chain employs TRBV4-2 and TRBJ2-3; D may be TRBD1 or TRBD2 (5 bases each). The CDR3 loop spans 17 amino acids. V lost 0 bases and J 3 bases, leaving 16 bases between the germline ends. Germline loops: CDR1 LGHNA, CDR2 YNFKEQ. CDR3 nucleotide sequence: TGTGCCAGCAGCCAAGATCGGGGACCAGAGTCGACAGATACGCAGTATTTT. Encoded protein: CASSQDRGPESTDTQYF.

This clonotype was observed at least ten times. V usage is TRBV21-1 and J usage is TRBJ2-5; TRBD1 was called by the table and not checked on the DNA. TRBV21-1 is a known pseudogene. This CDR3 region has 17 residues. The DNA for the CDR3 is TGTGCCAGCAGCAAAGACGTTAGCCGGGGCGACCGGGAGACCCAGTACTTC. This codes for CASSKDVSRGDRETQYF.

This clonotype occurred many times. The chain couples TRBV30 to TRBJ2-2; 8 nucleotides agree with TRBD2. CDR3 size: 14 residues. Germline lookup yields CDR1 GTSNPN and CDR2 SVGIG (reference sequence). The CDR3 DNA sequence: TGTGCAGCGGGGGCGGGAAGCCTTTGGGGGGAGCTGTTTTTT. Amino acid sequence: CAAGAGSLWGELFF.

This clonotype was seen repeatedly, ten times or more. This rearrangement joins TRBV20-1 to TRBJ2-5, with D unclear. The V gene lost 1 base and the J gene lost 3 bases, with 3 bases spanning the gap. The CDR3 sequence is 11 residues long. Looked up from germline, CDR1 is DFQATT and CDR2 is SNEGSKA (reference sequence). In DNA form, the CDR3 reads TGCAGTGCTAGAGGGGAAGAGACCCAGTACTTC. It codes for CSARGEETQYF.